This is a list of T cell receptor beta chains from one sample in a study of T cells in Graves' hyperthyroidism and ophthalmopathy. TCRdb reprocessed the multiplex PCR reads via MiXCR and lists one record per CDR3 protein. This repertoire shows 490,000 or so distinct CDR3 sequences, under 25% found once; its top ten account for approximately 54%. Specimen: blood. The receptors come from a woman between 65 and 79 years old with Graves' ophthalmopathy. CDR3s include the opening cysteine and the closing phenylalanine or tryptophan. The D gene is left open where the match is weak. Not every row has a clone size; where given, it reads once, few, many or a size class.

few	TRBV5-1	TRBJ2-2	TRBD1	TGCGCCAGCAGCCGGGACAGGGGAAACACCGGGGAGCTGTTTTTT	CASSRDRGNTGELFF
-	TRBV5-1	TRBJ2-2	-	TGCGCCAGCAGCTTGGAATCGGGTAGACTCACCGGGGAGCTGTTTTTT	CASSLESGRLTGELFF
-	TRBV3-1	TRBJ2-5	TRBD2	TGTGCCAGCAGCCGTAGACTAGCGCATATCCCGGGGACCCAGTACTTC	CASSRRLAHIPGTQYF
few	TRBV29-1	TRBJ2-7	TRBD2	TGCAGCGTTGAGGGACTAGCGGTCTATTCCTACGAGCAGTACTTC	CSVEGLAVYSYEQYF
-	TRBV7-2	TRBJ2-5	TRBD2	TGTGCCAGCAGCTTATATGGTAGCGGGAATATACAAGAGACCCAGTACTTC	CASSLYGSGNIQETQYF
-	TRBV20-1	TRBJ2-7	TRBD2	TGCAGTGCTGGGACTAGCGGGGGCCTAGGGCAGTACTTC	CSAGTSGGLGQYF
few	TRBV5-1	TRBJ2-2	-	TGCGCCAGCAGGGATCCACTAGGGAACACCGGGGAGCTGTTTTTT	CASRDPLGNTGELFF
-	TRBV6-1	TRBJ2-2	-	TGTGCCAGCAGTCCCCAGATCGGGGAGCTGTTTTTT	CASSPQIGELFF
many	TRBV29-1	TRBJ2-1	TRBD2	TGCAGCGTGGGGCGGGAGGGATTGTACAATGAGCAGTTCTTC	CSVGREGLYNEQFF
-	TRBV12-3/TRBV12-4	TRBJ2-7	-	TGTGCCAGCACCGTCTCCCCGTCCTACGAGCAGTACTTC	CASTVSPSYEQYF
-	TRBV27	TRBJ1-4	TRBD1	TGTGCCACCTCGAACAGGGGAGAGGAAAAACTGTTTTTT	CATSNRGEEKLFF
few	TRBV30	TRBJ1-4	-	TGTGCCTGGAGTCGAGGTGCTAATGAAAAACTGTTTTTT	CAWSRGANEKLFF
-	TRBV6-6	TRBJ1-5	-	TGTGCCAGCAGTTACAGGGGGACCTGGGGGCCCCAGCATTTT	CASSYRGTWGPQHF
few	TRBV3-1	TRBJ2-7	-	TGTGCCAGCTCACCACCTGGGATCGTTCTCGAGCAGTACTTC	CASSPPGIVLEQYF
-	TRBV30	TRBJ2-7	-	TGTGCCTGGGAGAGGGCGGGGTTCTCCTACGAGCAGTACTTC	CAWERAGFSYEQYF
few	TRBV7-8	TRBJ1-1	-	TGTGCCAGCAGCTTAGCGAGGGGGAGGGGGAACACTGAAGCTTTCTTT	CASSLARGRGNTEAFF
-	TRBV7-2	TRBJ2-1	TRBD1	TGTGCCAGCAGCTTAAGCTGGGACAGTATCTACAATGAGCAGTTCTTC	CASSLSWDSIYNEQFF
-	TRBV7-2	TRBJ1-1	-	TGTGCCAGCAGGACGAACTGGGGAGAAGCTTTCTTT	CASRTNWGEAFF
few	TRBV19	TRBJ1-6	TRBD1	TGTGCCAGTCGAAACGACAGGGGATTCTCCTATAATTCACCCCTCCACTTT	CASRNDRGFSYNSPLHF
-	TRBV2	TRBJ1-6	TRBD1	TGTGCCAGCAGCGACAGGGAAGAGAATTCACCCCTCCACTTT	CASSDREENSPLHF
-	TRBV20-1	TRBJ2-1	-	TGCAGTGCGTGGCAGGGTGAGCAGTTCTTC	CSAWQGEQFF
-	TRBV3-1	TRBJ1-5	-	TGCGCCAGCAGCCAAGACAGGCCAGGAGGTCAGCCCCAGCATTTT	CASSQDRPGGQPQHF
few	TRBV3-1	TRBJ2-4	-	TGTGCCAGCAGCCAAGTTGGGGTAGCCAAAAACATTCAGTACTTC	CASSQVGVAKNIQYF
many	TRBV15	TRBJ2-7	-	TGTGCCACCAGCAGTGCTCTTGTGGTGAGGTACGAGCAGTACTTC	CATSSALVVRYEQYF
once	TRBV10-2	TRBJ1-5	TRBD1	TGCGCCAGCAGTGGCCAGGGGGGGATAGGGAGCAATCAGCCCCAGCATTTT	CASSGQGGIGSNQPQHF
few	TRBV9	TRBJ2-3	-	TGTGCCAGCAGCGAAGGGCGGTCAAGCACAGATACGCAGTATTTT	CASSEGRSSTDTQYF
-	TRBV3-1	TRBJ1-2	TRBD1	TGTGCCAGCAGCCAGGTGGGGACAGGGGCTGTTGGCTACACCTTC	CASSQVGTGAVGYTF
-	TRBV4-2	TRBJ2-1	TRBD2	TGTGCCAGCAGCCCGGGACTAGCGTTTAGTAATGAGCAGTTCTTC	CASSPGLAFSNEQFF
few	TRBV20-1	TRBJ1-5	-	TGCAGTGCGGGGAGCAGGGGCAATCAGCCCCAGCATTTT	CSAGSRGNQPQHF
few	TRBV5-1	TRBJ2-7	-	TGCGCCAGCAGCTTGTTCGGACGCAAAGGCGAGCAGTACTTC	CASSLFGRKGEQYF
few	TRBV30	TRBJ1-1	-	TGTGCCTGGAGTGTAATACCCCCGGGTACTGAAGCTTTCTTT	CAWSVIPPGTEAFF
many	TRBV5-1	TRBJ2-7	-	TGCGCCAGCAGCTCAGAAGTCTACGAGCAGTACTTC	CASSSEVYEQYF
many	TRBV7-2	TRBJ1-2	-	TGTGCCAGCAGCTTAGAACAGGGTCTTGGTGGCTACACCTTC	CASSLEQGLGGYTF
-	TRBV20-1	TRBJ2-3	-	TGCAGTGCTAGATCATCGGGGGAGCGGGGCACAGATACGCAGTATTTT	CSARSSGERGTDTQYF
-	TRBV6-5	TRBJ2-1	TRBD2	TGTGCCAGCAGTCTTACTCCCCTAGCGGGAGTGGTCAATGAGCAGTTCTTC	CASSLTPLAGVVNEQFF
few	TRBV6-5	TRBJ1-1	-	TGTGCCAGCAGTTACTTCAGCTTGAGGGGGGACACTGAAGCTTTCTTT	CASSYFSLRGDTEAFF
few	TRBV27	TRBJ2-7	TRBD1	TGTGCCAGCAGTTTCACAGGGGGCGAGCAGTACTTC	CASSFTGGEQYF
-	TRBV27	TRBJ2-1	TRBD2	TGTGCCAGCAGTATCACCCCTAGCGGGGGGGGAGAGCAGTTCTTC	CASSITPSGGGEQFF
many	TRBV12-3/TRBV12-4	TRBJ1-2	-	TGTGCCAGCAGCCCGCAGGGTCCAGGGAATGACGGCTACACCTTC	CASSPQGPGNDGYTF
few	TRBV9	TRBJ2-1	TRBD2	TGTGCCAGCAGCGTAGCTGTAGTAGCGGGAGGGGACAATGAGCAGTTCTTC	CASSVAVVAGGDNEQFF
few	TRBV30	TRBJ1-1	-	TGTGCCTGGGAGCTACCCAGAGGGCGTCGAACGGACACTGAAGCTTTCTTT	CAWELPRGRRTDTEAFF
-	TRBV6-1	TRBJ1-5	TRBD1	TGTGCCAGCAGTAGACAGGGAAACAATCAGCCCCAGCATTTT	CASSRQGNNQPQHF
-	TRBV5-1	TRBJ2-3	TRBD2	TGCGCCAGCGGCTTGGGACTAGCGGGAGGAGGAGATACGCAGTATTTT	CASGLGLAGGGDTQYF